This T cell receptor beta chain was retrieved from a study of cytomegalovirus exposure and HLA in healthy donors. Trimming shortened V by 4 bases and J by 0 bases, and 10 bases separated the two germline ends. This CDR3 region has 15 residues. Germline values: CDR1 MGHDK, CDR2 SYGVNS. Remarks on this clone: The antigen remains unidentified.

Study-level findings and limits: Reports indicated that the classifier achieved high specificity and sensitivity in diagnosing cytomegalovirus status. Per published accounts, TCR beta sequences correctly predicted the HLA-A and HLA-B alleles of most subjects.

A multiplex PCR was run with 60 Vbeta primers and 13 Jbeta primers. Sequenced by immunoSEQ multiplex PCR; TCRdb stores in-frame clones only, minus some. The table lists some 110,000 clones. The sequenced sample consisted of PBMCs. The TCR sequence derives from a man aged 30-40 years in good health and CMV-seronegative. J is TRBJ2-1 and V is TRBV25-1; possibly TRBD1 for D (5 bases). Here the CDR3 reads CASSGDSRSYNEQFF. In nucleotides, the CDR3 is TGTGCCAGCAGTGGCGACAGTCGCTCCTACAATGAGCAGTTCTTC.